Listed here are 6 T cell receptor beta chains from one sample, sequenced in a study of T cell responses to AZD1222 COVID-19 vaccine. Profiled with immunoSEQ multiplex PCR; TCRdb holds only in-frame clones, not every one. The sample contains about 72,000 clones, roughly nine tenths of which appear only once. The material was peripheral blood, obtained 28 days after the second AZD1222 dose. These receptors all stem from an adult who received the AZD1222 COVID-19 vaccine.

The chain recombines TRBV6-4 with TRBJ1-5, with D possibly matching TRBD1 (5 bases). The CDR3 consists of 16 residues. The germline V and J ends were trimmed by 2 bases and 2 bases, with 13 bases remaining between them. Germline assignment: CDR1 MRHNA and CDR2 SNTAGT. CDR3 in amino acids: CASSDGGGKGNQPQHF. The CDR3 bases are TGTGCCAGCAGTGACGGGGGGGGTAAAGGCAATCAGCCCCAGCATTTT.

The chain recombines TRBV6-1 with TRBJ2-5; D unresolved. V shed 2 bases and J shed 1 base, with 8 bases lying between them. From germline, CDR1 is MNHNS and CDR2 SASEGT. The CDR3 contains 14 residues. CDR3 sequence: CASSESGIQETQYF. CDR3 nucleotide sequence: TGTGCCAGCAGTGAATCTGGCATCCAAGAGACCCAGTACTTC.

J is TRBJ1-2 and V is TRBV12-3 or TRBV12-4, with D possibly TRBD1 on 5 matching bases. V dropped 3 bases and J dropped 8 bases, with 10 bases sitting between them. This CDR3 region has 12 residues. CDR3 amino acids: CASSLGGGGYTF. As DNA, the CDR3 is TGTGCCAGCAGTTTGGGGGGAGGAGGCTACACCTTC.

The chain combines TRBV4-3 with TRBJ2-7; 8 positions agree with TRBD2. The CDR3 has 17 amino acids. Germline-derived CDR1 and CDR2 are LGHNA and YSLEER. Losses at the gene ends were 1 base for V and 6 bases for J; bases not matched to a gene: 14. The DNA for the CDR3 is TGCGCCAGCAGCCAAGTGCCTCTAGCGGGCGACCACATCGAGCAGTACTTC. Translating gives CASSQVPLAGDHIEQYF.

The chain uses TRBV6-6 and TRBJ2-7, with 8 bases fitting TRBD1. Germline CDR1 and CDR2: MNHNY and SVGAGI (reference sequence). This CDR3 has 14 residues. V gave up 5 bases and J gave up 3 bases; unmatched junction bases: 6. The CDR3 nucleotides read TGTGCCAGCAGTACTCGGACAGGGAGCTACGAGCAGTACTTC. This sequence encodes CASSTRTGSYEQYF.

The chain recombines TRBV2 with TRBJ1-6; D is perhaps TRBD1 (5 bases). CDR1 is SNHLY, CDR2 FYNNEI, per germline. This CDR3 comprises 13 residues. Trimming pared 7 bases from V and 7 bases from J, leaving 11 bases between. The CDR3 region is CASTGNWNSPLHF. CDR3 DNA: TGTGCCAGCACAGGGAACTGGAATTCACCCCTCCACTTT. Together with reference TRBV2 and TRBJ1-6, the CDR3 gives the full variable domain: EPEVTQTPSHQVTQMGQEVILRCVPISNHLYFYWYRQILGQKVEFLVSFYNNEISEKSEIFDDQFSVERPDGSNFTLKIRSTKLEDSAMYFCASTGNWNSPLHFGNGTRLTVT.